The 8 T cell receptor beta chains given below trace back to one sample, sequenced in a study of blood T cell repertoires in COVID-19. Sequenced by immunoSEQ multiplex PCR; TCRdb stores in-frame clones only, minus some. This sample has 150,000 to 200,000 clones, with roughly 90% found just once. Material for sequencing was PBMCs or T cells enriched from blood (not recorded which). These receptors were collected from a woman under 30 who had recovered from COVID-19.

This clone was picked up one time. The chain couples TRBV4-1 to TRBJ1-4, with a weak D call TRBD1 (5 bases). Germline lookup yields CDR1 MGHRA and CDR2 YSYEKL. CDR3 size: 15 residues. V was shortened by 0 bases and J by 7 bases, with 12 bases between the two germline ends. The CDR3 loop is CASSQDAGTGEKLFF. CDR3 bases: TGCGCCAGCAGCCAAGATGCGGGGACGGGTGAAAAACTGTTTTTT.

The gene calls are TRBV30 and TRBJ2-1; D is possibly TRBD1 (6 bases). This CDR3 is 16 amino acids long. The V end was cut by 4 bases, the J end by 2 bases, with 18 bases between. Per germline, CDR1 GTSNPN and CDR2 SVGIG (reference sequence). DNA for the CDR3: TGTGCCTGGACTCGACAACAGGGTGGGGCCTACAATGAGCAGTTCTTC. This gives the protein CAWTRQQGGAYNEQFF. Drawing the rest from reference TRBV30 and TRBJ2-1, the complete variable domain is SQTIHQWPATLVQPVGSPLSLECTVEGTSNPNLYWYRQAAGRGLQLLFYSVGIGQISSEVPQNLSASRPQDRQFILSSKKLLLSDSGFYLCAWTRQQGGAYNEQFFGPGTRLTVL.

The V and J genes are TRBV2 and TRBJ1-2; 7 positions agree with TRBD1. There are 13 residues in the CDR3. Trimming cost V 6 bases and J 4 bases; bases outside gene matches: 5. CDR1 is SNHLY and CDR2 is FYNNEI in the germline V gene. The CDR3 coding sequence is TGTGCCAGCAGGGGGACAGTATCCTATGGCTACACCTTC. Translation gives CASRGTVSYGYTF.

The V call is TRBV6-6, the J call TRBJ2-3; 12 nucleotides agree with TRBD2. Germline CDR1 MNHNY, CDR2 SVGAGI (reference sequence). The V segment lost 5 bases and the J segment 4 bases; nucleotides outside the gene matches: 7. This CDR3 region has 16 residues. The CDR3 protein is CASSQTLAGGADTQYF. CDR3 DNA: TGTGCCAGCAGTCAAACACTAGCGGGGGGTGCAGATACGCAGTATTTT.

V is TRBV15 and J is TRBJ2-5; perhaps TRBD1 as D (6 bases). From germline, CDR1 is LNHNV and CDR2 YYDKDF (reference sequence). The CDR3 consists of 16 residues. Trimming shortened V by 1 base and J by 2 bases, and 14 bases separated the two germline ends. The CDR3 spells CATSRGGGGHQETQYF. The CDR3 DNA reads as TGTGCCACCAGCAGAGGGGGTGGGGGACATCAAGAGACCCAGTACTTC.

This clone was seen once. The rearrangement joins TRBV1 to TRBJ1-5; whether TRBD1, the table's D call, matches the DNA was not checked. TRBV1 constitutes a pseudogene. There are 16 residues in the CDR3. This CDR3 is CTSSPGQGLSLRPQHF. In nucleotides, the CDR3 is TGCACCAGCAGCCCAGGACAGGGGCTCTCCTTGCGGCCCCAGCATTTT.

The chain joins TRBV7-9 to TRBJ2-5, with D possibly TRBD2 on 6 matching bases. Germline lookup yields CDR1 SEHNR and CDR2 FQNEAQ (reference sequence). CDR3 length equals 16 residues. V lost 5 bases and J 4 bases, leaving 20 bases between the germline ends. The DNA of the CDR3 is TGTGCCAGCAGCCTGAGCCTAGGAGGGAATCGAGAGACCCAGTACTTC. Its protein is CASSLSLGGNRETQYF.

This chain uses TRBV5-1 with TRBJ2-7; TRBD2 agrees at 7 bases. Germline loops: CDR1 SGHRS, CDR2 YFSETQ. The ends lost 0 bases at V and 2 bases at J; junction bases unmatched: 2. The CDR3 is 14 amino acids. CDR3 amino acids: CASSLAGGTYEQYF. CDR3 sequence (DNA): TGCGCCAGCAGCTTGGCCGGGGGGACCTACGAGCAGTACTTC.